The 29 T cell receptor beta chains below come from one sample, sequenced in a study of shared clonotypes between healthy human individuals. Sequencing used immunoSEQ multiplex PCR; TCRdb keeps in-frame clones, though not all of them. The top ten clones hold under 1.5% of a sample with about 2 million clones, about 95% of them seen once. Naive CD8 populations comprised CD45RO-negative cells positively selected for CCR7, excluding terminally differentiated effector memory CD45RA+ cells. Sequencing used naive CD8+ T cells sorted from blood. These receptors all come from a man aged 18 to 30 in good health.

This CDR3 reads CASSFIAGVPYEQYF. As DNA, the CDR3 is TGCGCCAGCAGCTTTATAGCGGGAGTCCCCTACGAGCAGTACTTC. The chain is built from TRBV5-1 and TRBJ2-7; 9 bases line up with TRBD2. The CDR3 sequence is 15 residues long. Germline loops: CDR1 SGHRS, CDR2 YFSETQ. The V gene end was trimmed by 2 bases and the J gene end by 2 bases; junction bases not matched to a gene: 5.

In regard to this clone: Distinct nucleotide sequences in the sample also encode this CDR3. The chain has TRBV28 and TRBJ2-7, with D uncertain. The germline V and J ends were trimmed by 2 bases and 0 bases, with 8 bases remaining between them. This CDR3 comprises 14 residues. The germline CDR1 and CDR2 sequences are MDHEN and SYDVKM. CDR3 sequence reads: CASSLVGSSYEQYF. The CDR3 bases are TGTGCCAGCAGTTTAGTAGGTAGCTCCTACGAGCAGTACTTC.

A single count supports this clone. The CDR3 DNA is TGTGCCAGCAGTTACCAGGGGGGGGCGGATGAGCAGTACTTC. As protein: CASSYQGGADEQYF. The chain carries TRBV6-5 and TRBJ2-7; D is tentatively TRBD1 or TRBD2 (7 bases each). V was cut by 2 bases and J by 7 bases, with 15 bases left in between. The germline CDR1 and CDR2 sequences are MNHEY and SVGAGI. This CDR3 comprises 14 residues.

The chain has TRBV10-1 and TRBJ2-3; a possible D gene is TRBD2 (5 bases). Between the trimmed V and J ends, which lost 8 bases and 3 bases, there was a span of 18 bases. Germline V gene lookup returns CDR1 WNHNN and CDR2 SYGVQD (reference sequence). The CDR3 covers 15 residues. In DNA, the CDR3 is TGCGCCAGCGGCAGCCCAGGTTCGGGGACAGATACGCAGTATTTT. Amino acid sequence: CASGSPGSGTDTQYF.

V and J are TRBV5-6 and TRBJ2-7; the match to TRBD2 covers 12 bases. Germline CDR1 and CDR2: SGHDT and YYEEEE. CDR3 length: 15 amino acids. With V trimmed by 4 bases and J by 3 bases, 5 bases remained unmatched. DNA of the CDR3: TGTGCCAGCAGCACGACTAGCGGGGGTCTCTACGAGCAGTACTTC. Translating it yields CASSTTSGGLYEQYF.

The count of this clone is one. The gene calls are TRBV7-2 and TRBJ2-7; 12 positions match TRBD2. The V segment lost 5 bases and the J segment 3 bases; nucleotides outside the gene matches: 5. Germline values: CDR1 SGHTA, CDR2 FQGNSA. The CDR3 is 15 residues long. The CDR3 loop is CASSQLAGGLYEQYF. CDR3 DNA: TGTGCCAGCAGCCAACTAGCGGGGGGTCTCTACGAGCAGTACTTC.

This rearrangement joins TRBV5-4 to TRBJ2-1; 7 nucleotides line up with TRBD1. The trim removed 2 bases at V and 10 bases at J, leaving 9 bases unmatched. The germline V gene has CDR1 SGHNT and CDR2 YYREEE (reference sequence). The length of the CDR3 is 14 residues. CDR3: CASSLKGTAHEQFF. In nucleotides, the CDR3 is TGTGCCAGCAGCTTAAAAGGGACAGCCCACGAGCAGTTCTTC.

The rearrangement links TRBV5-4 to TRBJ2-1, with 9 bases lining up with TRBD2. The CDR3 is 13 amino acids. Trimming took 4 bases from V and 7 from J; bases not matched to a gene: 3. The germline V gene encodes CDR1 SGHNT and CDR2 YYREEE (reference sequence). The CDR3 loop is CASSGLASNEQFF. For the CDR3, the DNA is TGTGCCAGCAGCGGACTAGCGTCTAATGAGCAGTTCTTC.

This clone was seen a few times. Other DNA sequences in this sample translate to the same CDR3. This chain uses TRBV19 with TRBJ1-1, with D hard to call. CDR1 LNHDA and CDR2 SQIVND come from the germline V gene (reference sequence). This CDR3 comprises 13 residues. V shed 3 bases and J shed 0 bases, with 5 bases lying between them. The CDR3 DNA sequence: TGTGCCAGTAGTATTTCGGTGAACACTGAAGCTTTCTTT. Its protein is CASSISVNTEAFF.

The chain employs TRBV5-6 and TRBJ1-2; D is undetermined. The CDR3 is 13 residues long. The V end lost 3 bases, the J end lost 13 bases, and 19 bases lay between the germline ends. Per the germline V gene, CDR1 is SGHDT and CDR2 is YYEEEE. CDR3 coding DNA: TGTGCCAGCAGCTCACAACCGACCCTCTTCGTCACCTTC. Protein sequence: CASSSQPTLFVTF. The entire variable domain, with the rest obtained from reference TRBV5-6 and TRBJ1-2, is as follows: DAGVTQSPTHLIKTRGQQVTLRCSPKSGHDTVSWYQQALGQGPQFIFQYYEEEERQRGNFPDRFSGHQFPNYSSELNVNALLLGDSALYLCASSSQPTLFVTFGSGTRLTVV.

The chain couples TRBV7-3 to TRBJ2-3; possible D gene TRBD1, 6 bases. V shed 3 bases and J shed 0 bases, with 7 bases lying between them. The CDR3 has 14 amino acids. Germline V lookup: CDR1 SGHTA, CDR2 FQGTGA. The CDR3 sequence is CASSLDSSTDTQYF. The CDR3 nucleotides read TGTGCCAGCAGCTTGGACAGTAGCACAGATACGCAGTATTTT.

This clone showed up just once. Other nucleotide sequences in the sample specify the same CDR3. This rearrangement joins TRBV19 to TRBJ2-7, with 11 positions matching TRBD1. This CDR3 is 14 amino acids long. With 4 bases clipped from V and 4 bases from J, the junction kept 3 bases outside the gene matches. Germline-derived CDR1 and CDR2 are LNHDA and SQIVND (reference sequence). The CDR3 DNA sequence: TGTGCCAGTAGTAGCGGGACAGGGGGTTACGAGCAGTACTTC. Translated, it gives CASSSGTGGYEQYF.

Turning to this clone: The same CDR3 can be traced to other DNA sequences in this sample. V gene TRBV5-4 combines with J gene TRBJ2-2; D gene unclear. Trimming removed 0 bases at V and 7 bases at J, with 7 bases between. The CDR3 consists of 13 residues. Germline CDR1 is SGHNT and CDR2 is YYREEE (reference sequence). CDR3 DNA sequence: TGTGCCAGCAGCTTGGTTCTGAGCGGGGAGCTGTTTTTT. It translates to CASSLVLSGELFF.

The chain carries TRBV7-9 and TRBJ1-1, with no clear D. Trimming took 1 base from V and 1 from J, leaving 10 bases between them. This CDR3 is 15 amino acids long. CDR1 and CDR2 (germline): SEHNR, FQNEAQ (reference sequence). The chain's CDR3 is CASSLVSFKNTEAFF. For the CDR3, the DNA is TGTGCCAGCAGCTTAGTCTCGTTCAAGAACACTGAAGCTTTCTTT.

V usage is TRBV5-1 and J usage is TRBJ1-1; the D is unclear. The CDR3 is 15 amino acids. The V end lost 2 bases, the J end lost 5 bases, and 16 bases lay between the germline ends. The V gene's germline CDR1 is SGHRS and CDR2 YFSETQ. CDR3 protein: CASSFSEGGGTEAFF. As DNA, the CDR3 is TGCGCCAGCAGCTTCAGTGAGGGTGGCGGGACTGAAGCTTTCTTT.

The chain's CDR3 is CASRETGDFGYTF. The CDR3 DNA follows: TGTGCCAGCCGCGAAACAGGGGATTTTGGCTACACCTTC. The chain employs TRBV7-2 and TRBJ1-2, with 7 bases identical to TRBD1. After removal of 8 bases from V and 7 bases from J, the junction contained 10 bases not matched to a gene. This CDR3 spans 13 amino acids. The V gene's germline CDR1 is SGHTA and CDR2 FQGNSA. Full variable domain (remainder filled in from reference TRBV7-2 and TRBJ1-2): GAGVSQSPSNKVTEKGKDVELRCDPISGHTALYWYRQSLGQGLEFLIYFQGNSAPDKSGLPSDRFSAERTGGSVSTLTIQRTQQEDSAVYLCASRETGDFGYTFGSGTRLTVV.

The chain links TRBV5-6 to TRBJ2-2; D uncertain. CDR3 length: 12 residues. Trimming took 1 base from V and 8 from J, leaving 6 bases between them. Germline V gives CDR1 SGHDT, CDR2 YYEEEE. CDR3 DNA: TGTGCCAGCAGCTTGAAACAGGGGGAGCTGTTTTTT. Its protein product is CASSLKQGELFF.

V usage is TRBV5-1 and J usage is TRBJ2-3; 10 bases map to TRBD1. This CDR3 has 14 amino acids. V gave up 3 bases and J gave up 4 bases; unmatched junction bases: 2. Germline CDR1 SGHRS, CDR2 YFSETQ. The DNA of the CDR3 is TGCGCCAGCAGCTGGGACAGGGGTGCAGATACGCAGTATTTT. This sequence encodes CASSWDRGADTQYF.

The chain carries TRBV9 and TRBJ1-6, with a weak D call TRBD1 (5 bases). Germline V gene data show CDR1 as SGDLS and CDR2 as YYNGEE. The CDR3 runs to 16 residues. Trimming removed 0 bases at V and 6 bases at J, with 13 bases between. CDR3 sequence reads: CASSVGSTGGNSPLHF. In nucleotides, the CDR3 is TGTGCCAGCAGCGTAGGTTCAACAGGCGGTAATTCACCCCTCCACTTT.

The chain combines TRBV6-6 with TRBJ2-7, with D possibly being TRBD1 or TRBD2 (5 bases each). The length of the CDR3 is 14 residues. The germline CDR1 and CDR2 sequences are MNHNY and SVGAGI (reference sequence). Deletions cut 6 bases from V and 5 bases from J, with 17 bases between. CDR3 bases: TGTGCCAGCAGCCCCGTTGGGGGTTCTAACGAGCAGTACTTC. As protein: CASSPVGGSNEQYF.

Note on this clone: This specimen includes other DNA sequences encoding the same CDR3. The chain is built from TRBV11-2 and TRBJ2-3; no clear D. The CDR3 runs to 13 residues. Looked up from germline, CDR1 is SGHAT and CDR2 is FQNNGV. Trimming cost V 2 bases and J 1 base, with 4 bases left between them. CDR3 sequence reads: CASSLRRTDTQYF. CDR3 in DNA: TGTGCCAGCAGCTTACGGCGCACAGATACGCAGTATTTT.

This chain uses TRBV5-1 with TRBJ2-1; TRBD2 matches 11 bases. J was trimmed by 8 bases and V by 1 base; bases with no gene match: 8. The CDR3 covers 16 residues. CDR1 and CDR2 (germline): SGHRS, YFSETQ. The chain's CDR3 is CASSLFASGGSDEQFF. The DNA for the CDR3 is TGCGCCAGCAGCTTGTTTGCTAGCGGGGGGAGCGATGAGCAGTTCTTC.

The J gene is TRBJ2-7, the V gene TRBV11-3; 10 bases line up with TRBD2. The CDR3 extends over 13 amino acids. With 6 bases clipped from V and 7 bases from J, the junction kept 6 bases outside the gene matches. From germline, CDR1 is SGHNT and CDR2 YENEEA. CDR3 in amino acids: CASSSGTSVEQYF. Written as DNA, the CDR3 is TGTGCCAGCAGTTCTGGGACTAGCGTGGAGCAGTACTTC. The full variable domain, completed using reference TRBV11-3 and TRBJ2-7, is EAGVVQSPRYKIIEKKQPVAFWCNPISGHNTLYWYLQNLGQGPELLIRYENEEAVDDSQLPKDRFSAERLKGVDSTLKIQPAELGDSAVYLCASSSGTSVEQYFGPGTRLTVT.

V usage is TRBV6-1 and J usage is TRBJ1-1; no clear D. This CDR3 comprises 13 residues. CDR1 is MNHNS, CDR2 SASEGT, per germline. V shed 1 base and J shed 4 bases, with 7 bases lying between them. The CDR3 loop reads CASSEDGSTEAFF. The DNA of the CDR3 is TGTGCCAGCAGTGAAGATGGGAGCACTGAAGCTTTCTTT.

The chain is built from TRBV5-4 and TRBJ2-7; D might be TRBD2 (6 bases). V was shortened by 4 bases and J by 5 bases, with 13 bases between the two germline ends. Germline CDR1 and CDR2: SGHNT and YYREEE (reference sequence). The CDR3 is made up of 13 amino acids. CDR3 protein: CASSRDWGHEQYF. The CDR3 DNA sequence: TGTGCCAGCAGCCGGGACTGGGGCCACGAGCAGTACTTC.

The V call is TRBV7-2, the J call TRBJ2-5, with D perhaps given as TRBD1 or TRBD2 (5 bases each). CDR3 length equals 14 residues. The V end lost 1 base, the J end lost 5 bases, and 11 bases lay between the germline ends. CDR1 SGHTA and CDR2 FQGNSA come from the germline V gene. The CDR3 region is CASSLGGSLETQYF. CDR3 sequence (DNA): TGTGCCAGCAGCTTAGGGGGGAGTTTGGAGACCCAGTACTTC. Together with reference TRBV7-2 and TRBJ2-5, the CDR3 gives the full variable domain: GAGVSQSPSNKVTEKGKDVELRCDPISGHTALYWYRQSLGQGLEFLIYFQGNSAPDKSGLPSDRFSAERTGGSVSTLTIQRTQQEDSAVYLCASSLGGSLETQYFGPGTRLLVL.

The gene calls are TRBV30 and TRBJ1-1, with TRBD1 identical over 12 bases. With V trimmed by 7 bases and J by 5 bases, 2 bases remained unmatched. The CDR3 is 12 amino acids. The germline gives CDR1 GTSNPN, CDR2 SVGIG (reference sequence). The CDR3 loop is CALGQGATEAFF. DNA for the CDR3: TGTGCCTTGGGACAGGGGGCGACTGAAGCTTTCTTT.

The chain employs TRBV11-2 and TRBJ2-7, with 10 bases fitting TRBD2. Germline lookup yields CDR1 SGHAT and CDR2 FQNNGV. The CDR3 is 15 residues long. The trim removed 5 bases at V and 4 bases at J, leaving 8 bases unmatched. The CDR3 protein is CASSTKGLAVYEQYF. For the CDR3, the DNA is TGTGCCAGCAGCACAAAAGGACTAGCGGTTTACGAGCAGTACTTC.

This chain connects TRBV7-2 to TRBJ2-5; no clear D gene. V shed 2 bases and J shed 1 base, with 8 bases lying between them. CDR3 length equals 14 residues. Germline-derived CDR1 and CDR2 are SGHTA and FQGNSA. Here the CDR3 DNA reads TGTGCCAGCAGCTTACATCTAACCCAAGAGACCCAGTACTTC. This codes for CASSLHLTQETQYF.